This T cell receptor beta chain was sequenced in a study of blood T cell repertoires in COVID-19. This clone occurred once. Symptom resolution, clearance, or two negative PCRs marked donors in Cohort 3 as recovered. Here immunoSEQ multiplex PCR was the method, and the copy in TCRdb shows in-frame clones only, minus some. The sample consists of some 270,000 clones, roughly nine tenths of them appearing once. CDR3 length: 15 residues. Deletions cut 4 bases from V and 8 bases from J, with 20 bases between. CDR1 and CDR2 from the germline V gene are MDHEN and SYDVKM. The receptor's source is a woman aged 55-69 years who had recovered from COVID-19. The sample comprised PBMCs or T cells enriched from blood (not recorded which). The V gene is TRBV28, the J gene TRBJ1-2; D may be TRBD1 (6 bases). CDR3 protein: CASSSPGAYRTGYTF. The CDR3 DNA is TGTGCCAGCAGTTCTCCAGGGGCGTATAGAACAGGCTACACCTTC.